This T cell receptor (beta chain) was profiled in a study of vaccination effects on CD4 cells after COVID-19. With respect to this clone: The antigen remains undetermined.

CD4+ T cells specific for antigen were expanded with viral peptide pools by the ViraFEST assay before sequencing. Cells that had been cultured for roughly 9 days were the source of isolated CD4+ T cells. Each participant was given two doses of one vaccine (BNT162b2 or mRNA-1273). About 2 million PBMC were seeded per well and grown in the presence of roughly 10 IU/ml IL-2 and 8.5 to 10 ug/ml peptides. Researchers swapped half the medium for IL-2 medium on both days 3 and 7. The length of the CDR3 is 18 residues. The V end was cut by 3 bases, the J end by 1 base, with 21 bases between. Germline CDR1 and CDR2: KGHSH and LQKENI. TCRdb's table, derived via immunoSEQ multiplex PCR, lists solely in-frame clones and lacks some. The data contain around 81,000 clones, roughly 73% of them singletons.

This clonotype was sampled from a human donor who received a COVID-19 vaccine. Sample: CD4+ T cells from PBMCs cultured with HCoV-OC43 spike peptides, taken after COVID-19 vaccination. Stated subset: HCoV-OC43 spike overlapping peptide pool stimulation. This sequence joins TRBV18 and TRBJ1-1; D call uncertain. CDR3 sequence: CASSPQAPHGRENTEAFF. CDR3 bases: TGTGCCAGCTCACCTCAAGCCCCGCACGGACGGGAGAACACTGAAGCTTTCTTT.